The present entry profiles one T cell receptor (beta chain) with its context. This specimen comes from a study of blood T cell repertoires in COVID-19. Whole-study context: In each case, the material was cDNA or gDNA derived from T cells, B-cell-depleted T cells, or PBMCs.

Germline V lookup: CDR1 MNHEY, CDR2 SVGAGI. V lost 7 bases and J lost 6; bases outside the gene matches: 11. This CDR3 contains 15 residues. In the source study's methods: Using reference gene primer amplification, nucleated cell counts were estimated. Profiling relied on immunoSEQ multiplex PCR, and the TCRdb table lists in-frame clones only, not all of them. From that table come the V and J calls and clone size; the DNA was used to work out D and trimming. Of 120,000 to 150,000 clones detected, roughly 81% appear once; the ten largest clones hold 7% to 10%. Sequenced input: peripheral blood. The source is a human donor with acute or convalescent COVID-19. The donor label of this sample is uncertain. The rearrangement joins TRBV6-5 to TRBJ2-2, with 7 bases aligning to TRBD2. The CDR3 loop reads CASISQAGRAGELFF. The CDR3 coding sequence is TGTGCCAGCATTTCTCAGGCGGGGAGGGCCGGGGAGCTGTTTTTT.